Listed below are T cell receptor beta chains from one sample, sequenced in a study of beta chain features in type 1 diabetes. Only in-frame clones appear in the TCRdb table, and some are missing; sequencing was by immunoSEQ multiplex PCR. The sample consists of approximately 84,000 clones, 25% to 35% of them appearing once. The sample comprised stem cell memory CD4+ T cells from blood. All receptors come from a woman between 18 and 30 years old in good health. The CDR3 runs from the conserved cysteine through the conserved F or W.

CDR3aa: CSARDRNTQYF; j_gene: TRBJ2-3; v_gene: TRBV20-1
CDR3aa: CASSLSTDTQYF; j_gene: TRBJ2-3; v_gene: TRBV5-1
CDR3aa: CASSPGEREQYF; j_gene: TRBJ2-7; v_gene: TRBV6-6
CDR3aa: CASSQPTGYGYTF; j_gene: TRBJ1-2; v_gene: TRBV4-1
CDR3aa: CASSEARQGIQPQHF; j_gene: TRBJ1-5; v_gene: TRBV6-1
CDR3aa: CASSPREIGETQYF; j_gene: TRBJ2-5; v_gene: TRBV18
CDR3aa: CASSSATGMETQYF; j_gene: TRBJ2-5; v_gene: TRBV7-7
CDR3aa: CASSLTGDNSPLHF; j_gene: TRBJ1-6; v_gene: TRBV5-1
CDR3aa: CASSLGVVGTAANYGYTF; j_gene: TRBJ1-2; v_gene: TRBV7-2
CDR3aa: CASSPTQGNTEAFF; j_gene: TRBJ1-1; v_gene: TRBV18
CDR3aa: CASSPDRNEKLFF; j_gene: TRBJ1-4; v_gene: TRBV18
CDR3aa: CAWSVQGNPYGYTF; j_gene: TRBJ1-2; v_gene: TRBV30
CDR3aa: CASSASLTGVDEQYF; j_gene: -; v_gene: TRBV9
CDR3aa: CASSRTETSGANVLTF; j_gene: TRBJ2-6; v_gene: TRBV5-1
CDR3aa: CASSRDRDYGYTF; j_gene: TRBJ1-2; v_gene: TRBV7-2
CDR3aa: CSVVPYNEQFF; j_gene: TRBJ2-1; v_gene: TRBV29-1
CDR3aa: CASSEGHRGRTEAFF; j_gene: TRBJ1-1; v_gene: TRBV6-1
CDR3aa: CSVGQPNTEAFF; j_gene: TRBJ1-1; v_gene: TRBV29-1
CDR3aa: CASSRSGQGNTEAFF; j_gene: TRBJ1-1; v_gene: TRBV6-5
CDR3aa: CASSFYGQGAYGYTF; j_gene: TRBJ1-2; v_gene: TRBV5-1
CDR3aa: CASSQGGDSRFDEQFF; j_gene: TRBJ2-1; v_gene: TRBV4-2
CDR3aa: CAWARQGARDTEAFF; j_gene: TRBJ1-1; v_gene: TRBV30
CDR3aa: CASSGPDRVNTIYF; j_gene: TRBJ1-3; v_gene: TRBV11-2
CDR3aa: CASSSRQGMGNQPQHF; j_gene: TRBJ1-5; v_gene: TRBV27
CDR3aa: CASSIRGGTSGANVLTF; j_gene: TRBJ2-6; v_gene: TRBV19
CDR3aa: CASTLALAGGETQYF; j_gene: TRBJ2-5; v_gene: TRBV5-1
CDR3aa: CASSPGVGYNEQFF; j_gene: TRBJ2-1; v_gene: TRBV7-2